One and the same sample provided the 20 T cell receptor beta chains below, sequenced in a study of identifying expanded T cells in peripheral blood (dated by TCRdb to between 2018 and 2021). To prepare the library, the immunoSEQ multiplex PCR assay was applied. TCRdb limited this immuneACCESS table to in-frame rearrangements with V and J called. A share of clones is missing; checked studies link under half to unresolved V genes, and the rest is unexplained. This sample lists nearly 60,000 clones; more than 70% were detected once. In total, the top ten clones hold roughly 3.6% of the sample. The sample was blood. These receptors came from a person between 18 and 75 years old in good health.

V is TRBV18 and J is TRBJ2-5, with D hard to call. The CDR3 is made up of 14 amino acids. Germline V gives CDR1 KGHSH, CDR2 LQKENI. Trimming took off 0 bases at V and 1 base at J, with 6 bases between the two ends. CDR3 sequence reads: CASSPPSVQETQYF. As DNA, the CDR3 is TGTGCCAGCTCACCACCATCGGTCCAAGAGACCCAGTACTTC.

The rearrangement uses TRBV11-2 and TRBJ2-7; 7 nucleotides line up with TRBD2. This CDR3 has 15 residues. V was pared by 3 bases and J by 3 bases, with 8 bases of the junction left unmatched. The germline V gene encodes CDR1 SGHAT and CDR2 FQNNGV. Here the CDR3 reads CASSLAGGSLYEQYF. CDR3 DNA: TGTGCCAGCAGCTTGGCTGGCGGGAGCCTCTACGAGCAGTACTTC.

V usage is TRBV21-1 and J usage is TRBJ2-3; TRBD2, the table's D call, lacks a check against the DNA. TRBV21-1 is noted as a pseudogene. The CDR3 has 18 residues. CDR3 amino acids: CASSILAGSRTSTDTQYF. Written as DNA, the CDR3 is TGTGCCAGCAGCATACTAGCGGGAAGCCGAACTAGCACAGATACGCAGTATTTT.

The chain uses TRBV19 and TRBJ1-5; D is possibly TRBD1 (5 bases). The germline V and J ends were trimmed by 5 bases and 3 bases, with 11 bases remaining between them. Germline CDR1 LNHDA, CDR2 SQIVND (reference sequence). The CDR3 totals 14 residues. The DNA of the CDR3 is TGTGCCAGTAGTTATATAGGGGACAATCAGCCCCAGCATTTT. Encoded protein: CASSYIGDNQPQHF.

This clone was counted a single time. This sequence joins TRBV9 and TRBJ2-3; D is ambiguous. Germline assignment: CDR1 SGDLS and CDR2 YYNGEE. CDR3 length: 15 residues. Trimming cost V 0 bases and J 0 bases, with 8 bases left between them. CDR3: CASSVGVTSTDTQYF. The CDR3 DNA follows: TGTGCCAGCAGCGTAGGGGTTACTAGCACAGATACGCAGTATTTT.

This clone has only one observation. The chain is built from TRBV4-1 and TRBJ1-3, with 8 nucleotides matching TRBD1. Germline trimming cut 0 bases from V and 7 bases from J; bases unmatched to any gene: 2. From germline, CDR1 is MGHRA and CDR2 YSYEKL. CDR3 length: 14 residues. CDR3 bases: TGCGCCAGCAGCCAAGAGCACAGGGGGAACACCATATATTTT. Its translation: CASSQEHRGNTIYF.

The V call is TRBV7-3, the J call TRBJ2-5, with 7 nucleotides matching TRBD2. V was pared by 0 bases and J by 5 bases, with 6 bases of the junction left unmatched. Germline CDR1 SGHTA, CDR2 FQGTGA. CDR3 size: 15 residues. This chain's CDR3 is CASSLTGGRRETQYF. In DNA form, the CDR3 reads TGTGCCAGCAGCTTAACGGGAGGGCGCAGGGAGACCCAGTACTTC.

The rearrangement uses TRBV5-1 and TRBJ2-7, with 7 bases fitting TRBD1. The junction had 11 bases not matched to a gene; V was cut back by 4 bases and J by 1 base. The CDR3 extends over 16 amino acids. Germline V CDR1 and CDR2: SGHRS, YFSETQ. The CDR3 protein is CASSPEQGKESYEQYF. In DNA, the CDR3 is TGCGCCAGCAGCCCCGAACAGGGGAAGGAATCCTACGAGCAGTACTTC.

V is TRBV10-3 and J is TRBJ2-3; D is ambiguous. CDR3 length equals 15 residues. The V gene lost 6 bases and the J gene lost 1 base, with 14 bases spanning the gap. Germline loops: CDR1 ENHRY, CDR2 SYGVKD. The CDR3 region is CAISDDSGGTDTQYF. CDR3 bases: TGTGCCATCAGCGATGATTCTGGGGGCACAGATACGCAGTATTTT.

The genes are TRBV19 and TRBJ1-4; the match to TRBD1 covers 8 bases. The CDR3 covers 16 residues. CDR1 is LNHDA, CDR2 SQIVND, per germline (reference sequence). V lost 6 bases, J lost 0 bases, and 6 bases stayed unmatched. This CDR3 is CASRTGTGATNEKLFF. The CDR3 nucleotides are TGTGCCAGTAGGACCGGGACAGGTGCAACTAATGAAAAACTGTTTTTT.

The chain combines TRBV7-6 with TRBJ2-5; D not resolved. Trimming pared 2 bases from V and 2 bases from J, leaving 9 bases between. Germline values: CDR1 SGHVS, CDR2 FNYEAQ. CDR3 size: 14 residues. The CDR3 sequence is CASSLRYSQETQYF. For the CDR3, the DNA is TGTGCCAGCAGCTTAAGGTATTCACAAGAGACCCAGTACTTC.

The rearrangement joins TRBV27 to TRBJ2-7, with D perhaps matching TRBD1 (6 bases). This CDR3 has 13 residues. Germline lookup yields CDR1 MNHEY and CDR2 SMNVEV (reference sequence). V shed 3 bases and J shed 9 bases, with 15 bases lying between them. Here the CDR3 reads CASSLTGHFGQYF. The CDR3 DNA sequence: TGTGCCAGCAGTTTGACAGGCCATTTCGGGCAGTACTTC.

This chain links TRBV6-1 with TRBJ2-4; 9 bases are shared with TRBD1. From germline, CDR1 is MNHNS and CDR2 SASEGT. Unmatched junction bases numbered 6, after V lost 5 bases and J lost 7 bases. The CDR3 consists of 14 residues. CDR3 DNA: TGTGCCAGCAGTTCCGGGACAGGGAGGAACATTCAGTACTTC. Translated: CASSSGTGRNIQYF.

The rearrangement joins TRBV29-1 to TRBJ2-3; 7 bases fit TRBD2. After removal of 4 bases from V and 1 base from J, the junction contained 5 bases not matched to a gene. CDR3 length equals 14 residues. Germline loops: CDR1 SQVTM, CDR2 ANQGSEA. For the CDR3, the DNA is TGCAGCGTTGGTGGGGGAGGGGGCACAGATACGCAGTATTTT. Protein product: CSVGGGGGTDTQYF.

V and J are TRBV2 and TRBJ1-5; possible D gene TRBD1, 6 bases. This CDR3 spans 16 amino acids. V lost 3 bases to trimming and J lost 1 base, with 13 bases between them. The V gene's germline CDR1 is SNHLY and CDR2 FYNNEI. Written as DNA, the CDR3 is TGTGCCAGCAGTGAGGGGGACGGGGGCAGCAATCAGCCCCAGCATTTT. Translation gives CASSEGDGGSNQPQHF.

The chain carries TRBV27 and TRBJ2-1, with a possible D match to TRBD2 (7 bases). Germline CDR1 reads MNHEY; CDR2 reads SMNVEV (reference sequence). V was pared by 5 bases and J by 0 bases, with 14 bases between. The CDR3 runs to 16 residues. The chain's CDR3 is CASSPNGGRSYNEQFF. In nucleotides, the CDR3 is TGTGCCAGCAGTCCAAACGGGGGGCGCTCCTACAATGAGCAGTTCTTC.

This clone has just one count. This chain connects TRBV6-4 to TRBJ1-4, with 8 bases lining up with TRBD1. From germline, CDR1 is MRHNA and CDR2 SNTAGT. The CDR3 spans 14 residues. The V segment lost 6 bases and the J segment 8 bases; nucleotides outside the gene matches: 8. The CDR3 spells CASSQEPGGEKLFF. Here the CDR3 DNA reads TGTGCCAGCAGCCAAGAACCAGGGGGCGAAAAACTGTTTTTT.

This clone has more than one count but fewer than ten. The chain links TRBV4-1 to TRBJ1-2, with D hard to call. Germline V gives CDR1 MGHRA, CDR2 YSYEKL. The CDR3 has 12 residues. The V gene lost 1 base and the J gene lost 7 bases, with 7 bases spanning the gap. CDR3 sequence reads: CASSQGVGGYTF. In DNA, the CDR3 is TGCGCCAGCAGCCAAGGAGTTGGTGGCTACACCTTC.

The chain is built from TRBV23-1 and TRBJ2-7, with 8 bases lining up with TRBD1. TRBV23-1 is reported as an ORF; its role is uncertain. The CDR3 is 15 residues long. Trimming took 1 base from V and 4 from J; bases not matched to a gene: 6. CDR3 sequence reads: CASSQYQGAVYEQYF. DNA of the CDR3: TGCGCCAGCAGTCAATATCAGGGGGCGGTTTACGAGCAGTACTTC.

V usage is TRBV2 and J usage is TRBJ2-7; D remains unclear. CDR1 is SNHLY and CDR2 is FYNNEI in the germline V gene. There are 15 residues in the CDR3. The V and J ends lost 1 base and 0 bases respectively, with 10 bases between them. DNA of the CDR3: TGTGCCAGCAGTGAAGGACCGTTGAGCTCCTACGAGCAGTACTTC. Protein: CASSEGPLSSYEQYF.